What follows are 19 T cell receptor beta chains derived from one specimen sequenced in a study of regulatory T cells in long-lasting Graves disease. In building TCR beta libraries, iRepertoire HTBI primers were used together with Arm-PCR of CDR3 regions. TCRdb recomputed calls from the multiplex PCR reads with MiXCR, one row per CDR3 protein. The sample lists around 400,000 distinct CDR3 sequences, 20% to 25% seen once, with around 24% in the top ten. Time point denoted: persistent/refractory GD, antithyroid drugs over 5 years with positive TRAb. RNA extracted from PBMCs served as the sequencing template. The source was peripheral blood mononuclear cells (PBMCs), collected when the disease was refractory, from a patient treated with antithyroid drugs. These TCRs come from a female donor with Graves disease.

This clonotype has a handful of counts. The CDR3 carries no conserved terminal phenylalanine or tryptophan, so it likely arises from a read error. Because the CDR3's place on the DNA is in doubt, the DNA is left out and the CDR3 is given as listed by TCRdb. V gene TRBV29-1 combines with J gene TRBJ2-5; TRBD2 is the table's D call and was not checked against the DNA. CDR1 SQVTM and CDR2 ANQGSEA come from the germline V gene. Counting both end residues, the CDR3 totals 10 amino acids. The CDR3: CSVGGSGRGL.

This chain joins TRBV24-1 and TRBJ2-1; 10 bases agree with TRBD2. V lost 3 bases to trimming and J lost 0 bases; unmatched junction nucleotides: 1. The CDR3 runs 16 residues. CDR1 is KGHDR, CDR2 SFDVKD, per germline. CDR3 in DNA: TGTGCCACCAGTGATCGACTAGCGGGCTCCTACAATGAGCAGTTCTTC. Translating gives CATSDRLAGSYNEQFF.

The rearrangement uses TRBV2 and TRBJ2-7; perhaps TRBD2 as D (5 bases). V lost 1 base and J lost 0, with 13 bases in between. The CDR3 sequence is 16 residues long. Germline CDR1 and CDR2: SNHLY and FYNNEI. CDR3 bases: TGTGCCAGCAGTGAAGAAAGGAGGTCCAGCTCCTACGAGCAGTACTTC. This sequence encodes CASSEERRSSSYEQYF.

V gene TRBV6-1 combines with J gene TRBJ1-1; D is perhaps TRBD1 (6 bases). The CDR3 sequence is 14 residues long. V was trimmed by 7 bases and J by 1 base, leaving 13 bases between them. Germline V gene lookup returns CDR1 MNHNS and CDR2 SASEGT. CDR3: CASTQDRTNTEAFF. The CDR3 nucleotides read TGTGCCAGCACTCAGGACAGAACGAACACTGAAGCTTTCTTT.

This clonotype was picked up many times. CDR3 sequence reads: CASSYDRGGFEAFF. The DNA of the CDR3 is TGTGCCAGCAGTTACGACAGGGGGGGGTTTGAAGCTTTCTTT. This sequence joins TRBV6-5 and TRBJ1-1; 9 nucleotides agree with TRBD1. Germline assignment: CDR1 MNHEY and CDR2 SVGAGI. Unmatched junction bases numbered 5, after V lost 2 bases and J lost 7 bases. This CDR3 region has 14 residues.

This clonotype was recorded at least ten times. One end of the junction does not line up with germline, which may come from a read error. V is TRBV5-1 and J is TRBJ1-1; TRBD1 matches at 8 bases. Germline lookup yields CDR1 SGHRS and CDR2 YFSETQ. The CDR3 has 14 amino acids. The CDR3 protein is CASSSGQVNTEAFF. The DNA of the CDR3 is TGTGCCAGCAGCTCGGGACAGGTGAACACTGAAGCTTTCTTT.

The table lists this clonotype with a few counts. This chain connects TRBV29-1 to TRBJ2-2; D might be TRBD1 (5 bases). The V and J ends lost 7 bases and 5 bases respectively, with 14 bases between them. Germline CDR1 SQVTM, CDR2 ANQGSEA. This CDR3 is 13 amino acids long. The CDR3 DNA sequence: TGCAGCGCCGGTTGGAAGGGGACCGGGGAGCTGTTTTTT. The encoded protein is CSAGWKGTGELFF.

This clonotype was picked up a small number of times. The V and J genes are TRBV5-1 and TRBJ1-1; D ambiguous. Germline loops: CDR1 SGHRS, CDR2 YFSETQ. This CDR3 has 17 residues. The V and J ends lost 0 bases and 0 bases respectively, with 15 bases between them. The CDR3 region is CASSLGLLVDVNTEAFF. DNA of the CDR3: TGCGCCAGCAGCTTGGGGTTGCTGGTGGATGTGAACACTGAAGCTTTCTTT.

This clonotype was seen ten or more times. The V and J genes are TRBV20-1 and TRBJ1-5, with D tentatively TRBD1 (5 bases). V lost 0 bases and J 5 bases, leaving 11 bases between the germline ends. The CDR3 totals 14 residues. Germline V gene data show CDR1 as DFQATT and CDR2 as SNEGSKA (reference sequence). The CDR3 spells CSAREGPDYQPQHF. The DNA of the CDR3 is TGCAGTGCTAGAGAGGGGCCGGACTATCAGCCCCAGCATTTT.

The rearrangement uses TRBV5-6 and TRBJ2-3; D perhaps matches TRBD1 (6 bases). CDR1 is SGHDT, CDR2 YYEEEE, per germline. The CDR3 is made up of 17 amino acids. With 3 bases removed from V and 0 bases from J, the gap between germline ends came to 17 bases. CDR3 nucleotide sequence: TGTGCCAGCAGCTCCCTTCCCGGGACAACCAGCACAGATACGCAGTATTTT. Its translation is CASSSLPGTTSTDTQYF.

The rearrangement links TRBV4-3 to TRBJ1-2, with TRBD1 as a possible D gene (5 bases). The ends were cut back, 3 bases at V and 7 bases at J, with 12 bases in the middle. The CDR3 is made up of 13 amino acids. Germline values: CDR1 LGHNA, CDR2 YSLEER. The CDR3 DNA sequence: TGCGCCAGCAGCCAGCAGGGAGTTCTTGGCTACACCTTC. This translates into CASSQQGVLGYTF.

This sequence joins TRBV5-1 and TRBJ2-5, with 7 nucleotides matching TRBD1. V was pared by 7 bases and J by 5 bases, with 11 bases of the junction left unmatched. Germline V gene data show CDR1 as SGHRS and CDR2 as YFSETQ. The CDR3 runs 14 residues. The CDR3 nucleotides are TGCGCCAGCCGACGGACAGGATTAATGGAGACCCAGTACTTC. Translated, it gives CASRRTGLMETQYF. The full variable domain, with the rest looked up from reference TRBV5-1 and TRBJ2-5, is KAGVTQTPRYLIKTRGQQVTLSCSPISGHRSVSWYQQTPGQGLQFLFEYFSETQRNKGNFPGRFSGRQFSNSRSEMNVSTLELGDSALYLCASRRTGLMETQYFGPGTRLLVL.

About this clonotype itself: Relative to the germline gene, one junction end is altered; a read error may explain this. The CDR3 nucleotides read TGTGCCAGCAGTTTCCGGACAGGGACCGGCGGGGAGCTGCTTTTT. Translated, it gives CASSFRTGTGGELLF. The V call is TRBV27, the J call TRBJ2-2; the match to TRBD1 covers 8 bases. The CDR3 extends over 15 amino acids. Germline V lookup: CDR1 MNHEY, CDR2 SMNVEV (reference sequence).

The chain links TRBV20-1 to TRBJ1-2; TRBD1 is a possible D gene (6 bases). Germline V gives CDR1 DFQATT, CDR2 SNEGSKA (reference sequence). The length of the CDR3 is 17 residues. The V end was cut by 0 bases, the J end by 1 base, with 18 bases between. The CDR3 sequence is CSARDNGGHVFNYGYTF. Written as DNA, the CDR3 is TGCAGTGCTAGAGATAACGGGGGACACGTCTTTAACTATGGCTACACCTTC.

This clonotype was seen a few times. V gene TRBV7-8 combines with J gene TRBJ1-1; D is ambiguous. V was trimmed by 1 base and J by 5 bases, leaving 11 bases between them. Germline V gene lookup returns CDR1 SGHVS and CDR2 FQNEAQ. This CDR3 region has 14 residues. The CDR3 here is CASSLEGSRTEAFF. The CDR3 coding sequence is TGTGCCAGCAGCTTAGAGGGAAGTCGAACTGAAGCTTTCTTT.

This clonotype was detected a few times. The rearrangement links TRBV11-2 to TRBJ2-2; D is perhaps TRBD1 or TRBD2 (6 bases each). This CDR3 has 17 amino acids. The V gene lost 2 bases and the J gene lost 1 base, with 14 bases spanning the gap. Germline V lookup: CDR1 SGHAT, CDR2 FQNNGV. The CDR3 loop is CASSLFGGGGNTGELFF. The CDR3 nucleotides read TGTGCCAGCAGCTTATTCGGAGGAGGGGGGAACACCGGGGAGCTGTTTTTT. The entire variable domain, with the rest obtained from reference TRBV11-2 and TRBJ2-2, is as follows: EAGVAQSPRYKIIEKRQSVAFWCNPISGHATLYWYQQILGQGPKLLIQFQNNGVVDDSQLPKDRFSAERLKGVDSTLKIQPAKLEDSAVYLCASSLFGGGGNTGELFFGEGSRLTVL.

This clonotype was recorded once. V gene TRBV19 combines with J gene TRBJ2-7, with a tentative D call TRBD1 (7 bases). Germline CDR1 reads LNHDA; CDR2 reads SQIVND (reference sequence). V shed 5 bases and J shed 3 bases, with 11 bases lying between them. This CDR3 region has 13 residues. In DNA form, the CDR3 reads TGTGCCAGTAGTGCGGGACAGAACTACGAGCAGTACTTC. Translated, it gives CASSAGQNYEQYF.

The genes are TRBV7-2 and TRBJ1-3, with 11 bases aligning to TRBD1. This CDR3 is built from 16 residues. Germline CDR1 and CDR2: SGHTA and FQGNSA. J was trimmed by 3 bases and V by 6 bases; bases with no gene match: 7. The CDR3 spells CASRSGTGGFGNTIYF. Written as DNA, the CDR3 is TGTGCCAGCAGATCCGGGACAGGGGGTTTTGGAAACACCATATATTTT.

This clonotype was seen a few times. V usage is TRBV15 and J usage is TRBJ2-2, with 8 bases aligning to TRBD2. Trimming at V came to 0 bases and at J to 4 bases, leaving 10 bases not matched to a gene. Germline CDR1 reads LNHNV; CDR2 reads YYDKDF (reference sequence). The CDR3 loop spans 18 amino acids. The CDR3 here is CATSRDQGGTRTTGELFF. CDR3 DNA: TGTGCCACCAGCAGAGACCAGGGAGGGACTAGAACCACCGGGGAGCTGTTTTTT.